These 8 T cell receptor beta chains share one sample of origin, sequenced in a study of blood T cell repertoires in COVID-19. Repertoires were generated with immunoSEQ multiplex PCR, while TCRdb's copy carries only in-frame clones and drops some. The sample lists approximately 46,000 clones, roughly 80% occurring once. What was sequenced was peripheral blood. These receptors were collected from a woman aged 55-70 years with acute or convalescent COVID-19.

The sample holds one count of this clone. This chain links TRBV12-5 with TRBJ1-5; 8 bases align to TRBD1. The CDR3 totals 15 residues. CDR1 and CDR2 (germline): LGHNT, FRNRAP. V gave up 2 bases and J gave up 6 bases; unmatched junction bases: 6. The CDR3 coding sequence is TGTGCTAGTGGTTTGTCCACAGGGGGAGGTCAGCCCCAGCATTTT. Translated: CASGLSTGGGQPQHF.

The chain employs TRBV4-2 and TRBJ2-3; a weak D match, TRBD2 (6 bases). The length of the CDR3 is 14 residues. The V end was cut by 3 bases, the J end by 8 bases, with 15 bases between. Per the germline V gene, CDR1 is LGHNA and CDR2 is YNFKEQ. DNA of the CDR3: TGTGCCAGCAGCCAGGGTAGGAGGGTCGCTACGCAGTATTTT. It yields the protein CASSQGRRVATQYF.

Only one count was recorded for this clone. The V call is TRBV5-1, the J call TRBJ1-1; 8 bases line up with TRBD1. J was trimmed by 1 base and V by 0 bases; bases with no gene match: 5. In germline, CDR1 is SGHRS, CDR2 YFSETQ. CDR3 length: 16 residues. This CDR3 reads CASSLDRGGKNTEAFF. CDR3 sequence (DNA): TGCGCCAGCAGCTTGGACAGGGGGGGAAAGAACACTGAAGCTTTCTTT.

The CDR3 region is CASSSNRNTEAFF. CDR3 in DNA: TGTGCCAGCAGCTCTAACAGGAACACTGAAGCTTTCTTT. The chain has TRBV5-4 and TRBJ1-1; the D is unclear. The V gene's germline CDR1 is SGHNT and CDR2 YYREEE (reference sequence). This CDR3 region has 13 residues. The ends were cut back, 3 bases at V and 1 base at J, with 7 bases in the middle.

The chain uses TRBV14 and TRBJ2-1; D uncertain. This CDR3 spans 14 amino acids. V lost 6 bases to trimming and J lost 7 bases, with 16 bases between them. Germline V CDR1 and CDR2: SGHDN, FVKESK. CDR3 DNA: TGTGCCAGCAGTCGCATGAGAGCGACGAATGAGCAGTTCTTC. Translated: CASSRMRATNEQFF.

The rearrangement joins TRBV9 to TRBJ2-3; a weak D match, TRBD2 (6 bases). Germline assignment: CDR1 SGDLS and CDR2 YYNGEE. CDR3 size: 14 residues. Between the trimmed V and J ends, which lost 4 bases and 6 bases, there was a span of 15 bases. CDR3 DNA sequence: TGTGCCAGCAGCCCCCGACTAGTTTTGGATACGCAGTATTTT. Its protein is CASSPRLVLDTQYF.

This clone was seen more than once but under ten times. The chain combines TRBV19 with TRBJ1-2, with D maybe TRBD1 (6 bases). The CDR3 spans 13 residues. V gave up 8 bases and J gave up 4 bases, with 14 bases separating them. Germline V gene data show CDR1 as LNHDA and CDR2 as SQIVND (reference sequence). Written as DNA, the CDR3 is TGTGCCAGTGGACCGCTAGGGGGCTATGGCTACACCTTC. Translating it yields CASGPLGGYGYTF.

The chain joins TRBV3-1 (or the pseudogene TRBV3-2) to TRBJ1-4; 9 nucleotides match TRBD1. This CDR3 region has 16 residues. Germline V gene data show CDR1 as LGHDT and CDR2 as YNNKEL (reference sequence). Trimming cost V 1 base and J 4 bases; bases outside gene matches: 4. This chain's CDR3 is CASSQAGTGINEKLFF. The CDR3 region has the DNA TGTGCCAGCAGCCAAGCCGGGACAGGGATTAATGAAAAACTGTTTTTT.